The 18 T cell receptor beta chains listed next were all sequenced from one sample in a study of blood T cells in healthy people across ages. Then a second PCR, running about 6 to 11 cycles, was carried out with a sample-barcoded 5' primer and a J-beta primer mix. Using its own MiXCR run on the 5' RACE reads, TCRdb lists one record per CDR3 protein. The table lists 650,000 to 950,000 distinct CDR3 sequences, around two fifths of them singletons. The sequencing input was blood. These receptors were obtained from a man between 60 and 75 years old in good health.

The J gene is TRBJ2-7, the V gene TRBV6-5; D is possibly TRBD1 (6 bases). The DNA end is a closer match to TRBJ2-5, so the J assignment may be wrong. Looked up from germline, CDR1 is MNHEY and CDR2 is SVGAGI. This CDR3 has 13 residues. The DNA of the CDR3 is TGTGCCAGCAGTTCAAACAGGGAAGAGACCCAGTACTTC. This gives the protein CASSSNREETQYF.

J is TRBJ2-1 and V is TRBV7-9, with 9 bases that match TRBD1. The CDR3 is 15 amino acids. The ends lost 5 bases at V and 7 bases at J; junction bases unmatched: 9. CDR1 is SEHNR and CDR2 is FQNEAQ in the germline V gene (reference sequence). DNA of the CDR3: TGTGCCAGCAGCGCGGAAGGGACAGGGAAGAATGAGCAGTTCTTC. Its protein is CASSAEGTGKNEQFF.

The rearrangement uses TRBV12-3 or TRBV12-4 and TRBJ2-5, with 7 bases aligning to TRBD2. CDR3 size: 14 residues. J gave up 2 bases and V 3 bases, and 3 bases lay outside the gene matches. The chain's CDR3 is CASSFGTNQETQYF. DNA of the CDR3: TGTGCCAGCAGTTTTGGGACTAATCAAGAGACCCAGTACTTC.

This clonotype has just one count. J is TRBJ2-1 and V is TRBV20-1; 7 bases agree with TRBD2. The CDR3 contains 12 residues. J gave up 9 bases and V 5 bases, and 7 bases lay outside the gene matches. Germline loops: CDR1 DFQATT, CDR2 SNEGSKA (reference sequence). CDR3 loop: CSAAREGGEQFF. Here the CDR3 DNA reads TGCAGTGCTGCCAGGGAGGGAGGTGAGCAGTTCTTC.

The genes are TRBV13 and TRBJ1-6; no firm D call. CDR1 and CDR2 from the germline V gene are PRHDT and FYEKMQ (reference sequence). Deletions cut 5 bases from V and 6 bases from J, with 11 bases between. The CDR3 has 14 amino acids. The CDR3 protein is CASSGTSRNSPLHF. CDR3 DNA sequence: TGTGCCAGCAGCGGCACCTCACGTAATTCACCCCTCCACTTT.

The V and J genes are TRBV12-3 or TRBV12-4 and TRBJ1-2; D is ambiguous. The CDR3 has 12 residues. Trimming cost V 5 bases and J 5 bases, with 9 bases left between them. The CDR3 region has the DNA TGTGCCAGCAGTATACAGTTATATGGCTACACCTTC. Translating gives CASSIQLYGYTF.

The table lists this clonotype with a few counts. The chain is built from TRBV15 and TRBJ1-5; 10 nucleotides align to TRBD1. The CDR3 is made up of 15 amino acids. Germline CDR1 reads LNHNV; CDR2 reads YYDKDF (reference sequence). The V segment lost 6 bases and the J segment 7 bases; nucleotides outside the gene matches: 9. The CDR3 DNA follows: TGTGCCACCAGGCAAGACAGGGGGCAGGGGCAGCCCCAGCATTTT. It is translated as CATRQDRGQGQPQHF.

CDR3 DNA: TGTGCCAGCAGTGAGGGTGGACGAAGTGAAAAACTGTTTTTT. Translated: CASSEGGRSEKLFF. V and J are TRBV25-1 and TRBJ1-4; D is undetermined. CDR3 length equals 14 residues. Trimming left V 3 bases short and J 7 bases short, with 12 bases between. Germline assignment: CDR1 MGHDK and CDR2 SYGVNS.

This clonotype was detected only once. V usage is TRBV2 and J usage is TRBJ1-5, with TRBD1 matching over 7 bases. J gave up 6 bases and V 10 bases, and 12 bases lay outside the gene matches. Germline V gene lookup returns CDR1 SNHLY and CDR2 FYNNEI. The CDR3 is 14 residues long. CDR3 residues: CATSGEGARQPQHF. Here the CDR3 DNA reads TGTGCCACCAGCGGGGAGGGGGCTCGTCAGCCCCAGCATTTT. The entire variable domain, with the rest obtained from reference TRBV2 and TRBJ1-5, is as follows: EPEVTQTPSHQVTQMGQEVILRCVPISNHLYFYWYRQILGQKVEFLVSFYNNEISEKSEIFDDQFSVERPDGSNFTLKIRSTKLEDSAMYFCATSGEGARQPQHFGDGTRLSIL.

The gene calls are TRBV15 and TRBJ2-5, with a tentative D call TRBD2 (5 bases). Trimming left V 3 bases short and J 2 bases short, with 22 bases between. This CDR3 region has 18 residues. CDR1 is LNHNV, CDR2 YYDKDF, per germline (reference sequence). This CDR3 reads CATSREARSGIIQETQYF. For the CDR3, the DNA is TGTGCCACCAGCAGGGAGGCGAGGTCGGGAATCATACAAGAGACCCAGTACTTC.

This clonotype has just a few counts. The chain employs TRBV5-6 and TRBJ2-5; D uncertain. The J call may be incorrect, as the DNA end agrees better with TRBJ2-7. CDR3 length: 13 residues. Germline V lookup: CDR1 SGHDT, CDR2 YYEEEE. As DNA, the CDR3 is TGTGCCAGCAGCTTGGTAGCTAACTACGAGCAGTACTTC. This gives the protein CASSLVANYEQYF.

This chain joins TRBV25-1 and TRBJ1-1; D gene unclear. Germline V gene lookup returns CDR1 MGHDK and CDR2 SYGVNS. V lost 1 base and J 1 base, leaving 16 bases between the germline ends. The CDR3 has 17 amino acids. The CDR3 DNA reads as TGTGCCAGCAGTGAATCTATCGGGAGCCCACGGAACACTGAAGCTTTCTTT. The encoded protein is CASSESIGSPRNTEAFF.

The J gene is TRBJ2-7, the V gene TRBV3-1; D is unclear. This CDR3 has 13 amino acids. Trimming left V 2 bases short and J 2 bases short, with 7 bases between. The germline V gene encodes CDR1 LGHDT and CDR2 YNNKEL (reference sequence). The CDR3 spells CASSQRHTYEQYF. The CDR3 DNA is TGTGCCAGCAGCCAAAGACACACCTACGAGCAGTACTTC.

V usage is TRBV20-1 and J usage is TRBJ2-3, with 7 positions matching TRBD1. Germline-derived CDR1 and CDR2 are DFQATT and SNEGSKA (reference sequence). Trimming cost V 4 bases and J 1 base; bases outside gene matches: 5. This CDR3 has 14 residues. The CDR3 protein is CSATRQGGTDTQYF. The CDR3 DNA reads TGCAGTGCTACCAGACAGGGCGGCACAGATACGCAGTATTTT.

The rearrangement joins TRBV6-2 or TRBV6-3 to TRBJ2-2; a weak D match, TRBD1 (5 bases). The CDR3 is 12 amino acids. CDR1 MNHEY and CDR2 SVGEGT come from the germline V gene. V dropped 6 bases and J dropped 5 bases, with 7 bases sitting between them. CDR3 residues: CASRRQTGELFF. In nucleotides, the CDR3 is TGTGCCAGCAGAAGACAGACCGGGGAGCTGTTTTTT.

This chain links TRBV5-1 with TRBJ2-2, with TRBD2 identical over 15 bases. Trimming took 5 bases from V and 5 from J; bases not matched to a gene: 7. The CDR3 has 17 residues. CDR1 and CDR2 (germline): SGHRS, YFSETQ. CDR3 region: CASRSGLAGGTTGELFF. CDR3 nucleotides: TGCGCCAGCAGATCCGGACTAGCGGGGGGGACGACCGGGGAGCTGTTTTTT.

The rearrangement joins TRBV7-2 to TRBJ1-5; a possible D gene is TRBD1 (6 bases). This CDR3 has 13 amino acids. Trimming left V 5 bases short and J 8 bases short, with 13 bases between. CDR1 is SGHTA and CDR2 is FQGNSA in the germline V gene. Here the CDR3 reads CASSPQGTEPQHF. In DNA, the CDR3 is TGTGCCAGCAGCCCACAGGGTACTGAGCCCCAGCATTTT.

The J gene is TRBJ1-1, the V gene TRBV20-1, with TRBD1 identical over 7 bases. Germline V gene sequence: CDR1 DFQATT, CDR2 SNEGSKA (reference sequence). V was clipped by 6 bases and J by 3 bases; unmatched bases: 7. This CDR3 comprises 13 residues. Written as DNA, the CDR3 is TGCAGTGCCCTGACAGGGAGGGACACTGAAGCTTTCTTT. It specifies CSALTGRDTEAFF.